The clone carrying this T cell receptor (beta chain) was picked up one time. Its antigen remains unidentified. The germline V gene has CDR1 SGHVS and CDR2 FQNEAQ. Trimming took 10 bases from V and 0 from J; bases not matched to a gene: 10. CDR3 length: 17 residues. In chemo-refractory metastatic non-small-cell lung cancer, patients got ipilimumab CTLA-4 blockade together with focal radiation. The data belong to a study of radiotherapy plus CTLA-4 blockade in lung cancer. Study-level results: Some TCR clones had been derived from tumors. These clones expanded in peripheral blood after radiotherapy plus ipilimumab. Increased serum interferon-beta after radiation also reportedly predicted response strongly.

TCRdb's copy holds only in-frame clones and misses some; the assay was immunoSEQ multiplex PCR. The sample carries roughly 30,000 clones, roughly 77% recorded once. The chain uses TRBV7-8 and TRBJ2-4; 12 bases are shared with TRBD2. This receptor was taken from a human donor with non-small cell lung cancer that progressed on radiotherapy plus ipilimumab. This specimen consisted of peripheral blood, obtained from a patient treated with radiotherapy plus ipilimumab. The CDR3 sequence is CATRLAGGPLAKNIQYF. The DNA for the CDR3 is TGTGCCACCAGGCTAGCGGGGGGGCCCCTAGCCAAAAACATTCAGTACTTC.